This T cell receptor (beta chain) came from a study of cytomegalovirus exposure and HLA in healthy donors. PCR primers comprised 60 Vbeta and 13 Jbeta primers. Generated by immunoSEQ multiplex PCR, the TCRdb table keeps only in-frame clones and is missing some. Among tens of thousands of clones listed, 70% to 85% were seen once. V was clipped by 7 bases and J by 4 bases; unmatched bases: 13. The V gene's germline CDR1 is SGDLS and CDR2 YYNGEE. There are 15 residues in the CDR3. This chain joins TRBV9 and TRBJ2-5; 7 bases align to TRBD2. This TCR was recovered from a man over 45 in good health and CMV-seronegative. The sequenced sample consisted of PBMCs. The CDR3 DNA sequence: TGTGCCAGCTCCCCGCGGGGAGGGATAGGAGAGACCCAGTACTTC. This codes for CASSPRGGIGETQYF.